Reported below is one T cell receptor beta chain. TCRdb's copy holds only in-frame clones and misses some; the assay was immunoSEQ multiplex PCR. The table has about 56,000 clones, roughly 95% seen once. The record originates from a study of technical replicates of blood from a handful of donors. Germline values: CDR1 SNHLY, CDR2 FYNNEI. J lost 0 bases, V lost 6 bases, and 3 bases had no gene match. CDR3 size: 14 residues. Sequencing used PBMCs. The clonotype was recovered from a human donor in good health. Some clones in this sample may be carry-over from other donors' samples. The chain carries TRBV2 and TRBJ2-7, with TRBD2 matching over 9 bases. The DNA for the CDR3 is TGTGCCAGCAGGACTAGCGGTAGCTCCTACGAGCAGTACTTC. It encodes CASRTSGSSYEQYF.